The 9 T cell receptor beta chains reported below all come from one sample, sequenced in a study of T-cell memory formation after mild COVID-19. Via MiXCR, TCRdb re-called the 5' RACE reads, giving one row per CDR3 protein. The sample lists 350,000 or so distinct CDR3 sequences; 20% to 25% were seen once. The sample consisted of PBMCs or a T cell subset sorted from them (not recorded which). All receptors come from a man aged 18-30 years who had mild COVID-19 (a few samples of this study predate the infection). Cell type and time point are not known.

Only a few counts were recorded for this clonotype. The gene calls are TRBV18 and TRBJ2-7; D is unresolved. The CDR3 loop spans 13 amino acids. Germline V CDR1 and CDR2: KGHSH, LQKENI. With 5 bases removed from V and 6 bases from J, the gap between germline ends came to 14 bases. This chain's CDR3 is CASSGATGREQYV. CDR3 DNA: TGTGCCAGCTCAGGAGCTACCGGGCGCGAGCAGTACGTC.

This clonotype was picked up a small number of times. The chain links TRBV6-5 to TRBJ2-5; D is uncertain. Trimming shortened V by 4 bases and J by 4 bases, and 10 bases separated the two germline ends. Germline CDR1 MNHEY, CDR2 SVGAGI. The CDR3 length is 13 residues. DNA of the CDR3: TGTGCCAGCAGTTCCCGGACCGTAGAGACCCAGTACTTC. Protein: CASSSRTVETQYF.

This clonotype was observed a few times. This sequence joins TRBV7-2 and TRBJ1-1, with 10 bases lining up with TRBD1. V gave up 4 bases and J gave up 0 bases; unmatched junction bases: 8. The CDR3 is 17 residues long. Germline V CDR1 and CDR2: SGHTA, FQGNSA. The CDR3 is CASSSRTGGLMNTEAFF. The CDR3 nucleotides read TGTGCCAGCAGCTCCCGGACAGGGGGATTAATGAACACTGAAGCTTTCTTT.

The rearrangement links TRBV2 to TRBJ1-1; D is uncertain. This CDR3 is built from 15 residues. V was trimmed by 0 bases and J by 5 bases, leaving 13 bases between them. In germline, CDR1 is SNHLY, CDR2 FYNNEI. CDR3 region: CASSEAGAVRTEAFF. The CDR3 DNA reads TGTGCCAGCAGTGAAGCGGGTGCGGTCCGGACTGAAGCTTTCTTT.

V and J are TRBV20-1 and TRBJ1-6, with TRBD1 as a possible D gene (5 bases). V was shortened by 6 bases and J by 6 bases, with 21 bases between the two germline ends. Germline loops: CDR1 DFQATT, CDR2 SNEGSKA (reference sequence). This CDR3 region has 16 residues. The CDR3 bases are TGCAGTGCGGATACGGGGACGGGTATTATTAATTCACCCCTCCACTTT. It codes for CSADTGTGIINSPLHF.

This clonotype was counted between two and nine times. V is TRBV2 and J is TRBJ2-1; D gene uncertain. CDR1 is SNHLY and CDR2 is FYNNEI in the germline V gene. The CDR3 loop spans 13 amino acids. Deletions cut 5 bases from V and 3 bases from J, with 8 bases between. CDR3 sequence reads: CASSREFYNEQFF. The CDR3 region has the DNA TGTGCCAGCAGTAGGGAATTCTACAATGAGCAGTTCTTC.

CDR3 sequence (DNA): TGTGCCAGCAGTTTATCTCGCGGGGGTTGGGATACGCAGTATTTT. Its protein is CASSLSRGGWDTQYF. This chain connects TRBV27 to TRBJ2-3; 7 nucleotides align to TRBD2. The germline gives CDR1 MNHEY, CDR2 SMNVEV (reference sequence). CDR3 length equals 15 residues. V shed 0 bases, J shed 6 bases, and the junction held 6 bases outside the gene matches.

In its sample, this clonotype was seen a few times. The CDR3 reads CSAGATEGYYGYTF. DNA for the CDR3: TGCAGTGCGGGTGCGACGGAGGGCTACTATGGCTACACCTTC. The chain combines TRBV20-1 with TRBJ1-2; D remains unclear. This CDR3 spans 14 amino acids. Germline V gives CDR1 DFQATT, CDR2 SNEGSKA (reference sequence). The ends were cut back, 6 bases at V and 3 bases at J, with 17 bases in the middle.

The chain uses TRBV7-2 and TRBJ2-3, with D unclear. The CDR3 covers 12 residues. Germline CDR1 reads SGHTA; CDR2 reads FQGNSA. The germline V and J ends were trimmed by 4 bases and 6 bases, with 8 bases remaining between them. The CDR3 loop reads CASSSRLDTQYF. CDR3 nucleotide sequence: TGTGCCAGCAGCTCACGTTTGGATACGCAGTATTTT.